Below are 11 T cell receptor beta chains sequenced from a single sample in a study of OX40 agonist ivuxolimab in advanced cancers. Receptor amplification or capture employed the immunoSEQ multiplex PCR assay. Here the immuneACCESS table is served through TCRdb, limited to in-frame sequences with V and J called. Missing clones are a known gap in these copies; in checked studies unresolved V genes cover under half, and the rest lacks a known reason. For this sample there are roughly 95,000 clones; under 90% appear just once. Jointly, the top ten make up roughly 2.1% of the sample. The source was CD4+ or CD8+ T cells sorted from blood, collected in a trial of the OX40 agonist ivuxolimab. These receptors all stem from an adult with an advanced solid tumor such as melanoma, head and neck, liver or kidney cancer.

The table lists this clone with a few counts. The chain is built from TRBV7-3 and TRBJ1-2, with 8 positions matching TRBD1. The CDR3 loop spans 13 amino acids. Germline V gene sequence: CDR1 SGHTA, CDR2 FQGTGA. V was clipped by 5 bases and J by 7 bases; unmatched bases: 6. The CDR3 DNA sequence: TGTGCCAGCAGCGCACAGGACAGGGTTGGCTACACCTTC. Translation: CASSAQDRVGYTF. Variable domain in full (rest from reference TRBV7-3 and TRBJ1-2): GAGVSQTPSNKVTEKGKYVELRCDPISGHTALYWYRQSLGQGPEFLIYFQGTGAADDSGLPNDRFFAVRPEGSVSTLKIQRTERGDSAVYLCASSAQDRVGYTFGSGTRLTVV.

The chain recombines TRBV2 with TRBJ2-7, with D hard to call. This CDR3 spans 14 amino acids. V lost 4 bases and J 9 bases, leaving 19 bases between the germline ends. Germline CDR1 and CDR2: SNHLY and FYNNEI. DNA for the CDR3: TGTGCCAGCAGTGGTAGCCCCCCAGGAGCCCGGCAGTACTTC. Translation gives CASSGSPPGARQYF.

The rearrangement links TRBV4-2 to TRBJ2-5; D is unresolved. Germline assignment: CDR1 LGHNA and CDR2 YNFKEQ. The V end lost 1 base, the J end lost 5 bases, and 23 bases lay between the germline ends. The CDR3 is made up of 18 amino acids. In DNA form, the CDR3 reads TGTGCCAGCAGCCAAGCTGCGACGGGCGCCGTGACCCGGGAGACCCAGTACTTC. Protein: CASSQAATGAVTRETQYF.

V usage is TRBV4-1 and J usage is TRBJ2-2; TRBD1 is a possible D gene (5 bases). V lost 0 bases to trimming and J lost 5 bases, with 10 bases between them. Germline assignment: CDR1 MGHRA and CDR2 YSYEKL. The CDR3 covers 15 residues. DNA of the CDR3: TGCGCCAGCAGCCAAGATCTTCAGGGAACCGGGGAGCTGTTTTTT. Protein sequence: CASSQDLQGTGELFF.

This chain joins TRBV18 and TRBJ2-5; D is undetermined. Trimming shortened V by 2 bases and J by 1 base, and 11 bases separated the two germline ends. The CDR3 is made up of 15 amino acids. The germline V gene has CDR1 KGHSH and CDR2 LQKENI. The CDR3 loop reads CASSPNSDLQETQYF. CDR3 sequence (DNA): TGTGCCAGCTCACCAAACTCGGACCTCCAAGAGACCCAGTACTTC.

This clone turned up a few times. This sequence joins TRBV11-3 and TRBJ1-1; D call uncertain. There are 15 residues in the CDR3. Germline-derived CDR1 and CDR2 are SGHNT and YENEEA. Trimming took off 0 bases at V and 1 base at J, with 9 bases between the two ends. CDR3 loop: CASSLDPTPNTEAFF. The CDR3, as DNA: TGTGCCAGCAGCTTAGATCCGACACCGAACACTGAAGCTTTCTTT.

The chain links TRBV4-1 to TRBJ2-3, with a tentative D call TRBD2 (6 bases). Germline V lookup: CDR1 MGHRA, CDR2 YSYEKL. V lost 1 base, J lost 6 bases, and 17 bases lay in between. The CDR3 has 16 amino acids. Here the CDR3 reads CASSQGVQVRGDTQYF. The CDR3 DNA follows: TGCGCCAGCAGCCAAGGGGTCCAGGTCCGGGGGGATACGCAGTATTTT.

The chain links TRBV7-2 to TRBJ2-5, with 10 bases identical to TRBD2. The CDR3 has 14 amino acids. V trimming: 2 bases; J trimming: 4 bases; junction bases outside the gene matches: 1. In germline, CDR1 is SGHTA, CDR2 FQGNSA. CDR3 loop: CASSLIAGGETQYF. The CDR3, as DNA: TGTGCCAGCAGCTTAATAGCGGGAGGAGAGACCCAGTACTTC.

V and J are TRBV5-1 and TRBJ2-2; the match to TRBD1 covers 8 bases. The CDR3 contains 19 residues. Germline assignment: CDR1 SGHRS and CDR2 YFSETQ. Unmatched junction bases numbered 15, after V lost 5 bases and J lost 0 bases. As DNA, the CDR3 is TGCGCCAGCAGGAATCCAGGACAGGGTTTGGGTACGAACACCGGGGAGCTGTTTTTT. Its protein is CASRNPGQGLGTNTGELFF.

The CDR3 DNA sequence: TGTGCCAGCAGTTTTGGAGGAGGCAGGGCATGGGAGCAGTACTTC. It is translated as CASSFGGGRAWEQYF. The chain links TRBV5-8 to TRBJ2-7; D is possibly TRBD1 or TRBD2 (5 bases each). V was cut by 5 bases and J by 7 bases, with 22 bases left in between. The CDR3 is made up of 15 amino acids. Germline loops: CDR1 SGHTS, CDR2 YDEGEE. The variable domain in full, completed from reference TRBV5-8 and TRBJ2-7, reads EAGVTQSPTHLIKTRGQQATLRCSPISGHTSVYWYQQALGLGLQFLLWYDEGEERNRGNFPPRFSGRQFPNYSSELNVNALELEDSALYLCASSFGGGRAWEQYFGPGTRLTVT.

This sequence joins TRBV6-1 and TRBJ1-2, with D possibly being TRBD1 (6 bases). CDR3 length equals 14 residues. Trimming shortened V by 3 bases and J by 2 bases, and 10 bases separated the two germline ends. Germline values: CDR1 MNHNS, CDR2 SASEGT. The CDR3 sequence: CASSDPGVNYGYTF. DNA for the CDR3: TGTGCCAGCAGTGATCCAGGGGTGAACTATGGCTACACCTTC.